A single sample is the source of the 14 T cell receptor beta chains below, sequenced in a study of OX40 agonist ivuxolimab in advanced cancers. Clones were read by immunoSEQ multiplex PCR, and TCRdb kept only the in-frame ones, dropping some. Of approximately 52,000 clones in the sample, around 84% are singletons; the top ten hold more than 0.95%. The sample consisted of CD4+ or CD8+ T cells sorted from blood, taken in a trial of the OX40 agonist ivuxolimab. These receptors all come from an adult with an advanced solid tumor such as melanoma, head and neck, liver or kidney cancer.

This chain joins TRBV30 and TRBJ1-4; D unclear. V was pared by 0 bases and J by 8 bases, with 7 bases between. The germline V gene encodes CDR1 GTSNPN and CDR2 SVGIG (reference sequence). The CDR3 is 12 amino acids. CDR3 residues: CAWSVGGEKLFF. The CDR3 region has the DNA TGTGCCTGGAGTGTCGGAGGGGAAAAACTGTTTTTT. Complete variable domain (other parts from reference TRBV30 and TRBJ1-4): SQTIHQWPATLVQPVGSPLSLECTVEGTSNPNLYWYRQAAGRGLQLLFYSVGIGQISSEVPQNLSASRPQDRQFILSSKKLLLSDSGFYLCAWSVGGEKLFFGSGTQLSVL.

The rearrangement links TRBV7-2 to TRBJ2-1; D is unresolved. This CDR3 is 16 amino acids long. V was clipped by 2 bases and J by 0 bases, with 11 bases between them. CDR1 and CDR2 from the germline V gene are SGHTA and FQGNSA. CDR3 coding DNA: TGTGCCAGCAGCTTAACCGGCCTGAGCTCCTACAATGAGCAGTTCTTC. Translating it yields CASSLTGLSSYNEQFF. Full variable domain (missing parts from reference TRBV7-2 and TRBJ2-1): GAGVSQSPSNKVTEKGKDVELRCDPISGHTALYWYRQSLGQGLEFLIYFQGNSAPDKSGLPSDRFSAERTGGSVSTLTIQRTQQEDSAVYLCASSLTGLSSYNEQFFGPGTRLTVL.

This sequence joins TRBV6-5 and TRBJ2-5; 7 nucleotides line up with TRBD1. The CDR3 consists of 14 residues. Germline V gene lookup returns CDR1 MNHEY and CDR2 SVGAGI. V lost 5 bases and J lost 5; bases outside the gene matches: 8. The chain's CDR3 is CASSHQGDLETQYF. The CDR3 DNA reads TGTGCCAGCAGTCATCAGGGGGATTTGGAGACCCAGTACTTC.

V and J are TRBV5-8 and TRBJ2-4; D gene ambiguous. V was clipped by 3 bases and J by 8 bases, with 12 bases between them. CDR3 length: 13 residues. The germline V gene encodes CDR1 SGHTS and CDR2 YDEGEE. The CDR3 coding sequence is TGTGCCAGCAGCTGGCAGGCGGTGGACATTCAGTACTTC. Protein sequence: CASSWQAVDIQYF.

This clone turned up a few times. V usage is TRBV5-4 and J usage is TRBJ2-2, with a tentative D call TRBD2 (5 bases). Germline CDR1 reads SGHNT; CDR2 reads YYREEE (reference sequence). CDR3 length: 16 amino acids. Trimming removed 4 bases at V and 3 bases at J, with 16 bases between. This CDR3 is CASSPRDSEYTGELFF. In DNA form, the CDR3 reads TGTGCCAGCAGCCCCCGGGATAGCGAGTACACCGGGGAGCTGTTTTTT.

The rearrangement joins TRBV6-4 to TRBJ2-1; 7 nucleotides line up with TRBD1. The CDR3 runs to 15 residues. The V and J ends lost 5 bases and 6 bases, in that order; junction bases with no gene match: 10. Germline V CDR1 and CDR2: MRHNA, SNTAGT. The CDR3 DNA follows: TGTGCCAGCAGTTTCCAACCTACAGGGGCCAATGAGCAGTTCTTC. Translated, it gives CASSFQPTGANEQFF.

This clone has a single count. The chain has TRBV7-2 and TRBJ2-3; D unclear. Per germline, CDR1 SGHTA and CDR2 FQGNSA. This CDR3 contains 15 residues. V shed 6 bases and J shed 0 bases, with 13 bases lying between them. CDR3 in DNA: TGTGCCAGCAGGGCCATGGGGTCCAGCACAGATACGCAGTATTTT. Translated: CASRAMGSSTDTQYF.

The chain employs TRBV7-2 and TRBJ2-2; TRBD1 matches 7 bases. This CDR3 has 15 residues. The V and J ends lost 6 bases and 3 bases, in that order; junction bases with no gene match: 7. Germline-derived CDR1 and CDR2 are SGHTA and FQGNSA. The CDR3 sequence is CASSHSTGDTGELFF. As DNA, the CDR3 is TGTGCCAGCAGTCATTCAACAGGGGACACCGGGGAGCTGTTTTTT.

The V gene is TRBV23-1, the J gene TRBJ1-2; a possible D gene is TRBD1 (5 bases). TRBV23-1 is an ORF; its function is uncertain. V was cut by 5 bases and J by 2 bases, with 12 bases left in between. CDR3 length: 14 residues. The CDR3 loop reads CASSTQGTNYGYTF. CDR3 bases: TGCGCCAGCAGTACCCAGGGTACCAACTATGGCTACACCTTC.

The V gene is TRBV18, the J gene TRBJ2-4, with a weak D call TRBD1 (7 bases). The germline V gene encodes CDR1 KGHSH and CDR2 LQKENI. The germline V and J ends were trimmed by 2 bases and 6 bases, with 11 bases remaining between them. This CDR3 is built from 14 residues. Written as DNA, the CDR3 is TGTGCCAGCTCACCATCCCAGGGGGGAAACATTCAGTACTTC. Its translation: CASSPSQGGNIQYF.

V gene TRBV7-2 combines with J gene TRBJ2-3, with TRBD2 matching over 7 bases. The CDR3 spans 16 residues. After removal of 5 bases from V and 2 bases from J, the junction contained 10 bases not matched to a gene. The V gene's germline CDR1 is SGHTA and CDR2 FQGNSA. CDR3: CASSRGEGGLTDTQYF. CDR3 DNA sequence: TGTGCCAGCAGCCGGGGGGAAGGAGGGCTCACAGATACGCAGTATTTT.

The V and J genes are TRBV7-5 and TRBJ1-2; the table's D call, TRBD1, has no DNA check behind it. TRBV7-5 is annotated as a pseudogene. The CDR3 extends over 13 amino acids. CDR3 region: CVRSLWRGPGYTF. In DNA, the CDR3 is TGTGTCAGAAGCTTATGGAGGGGGCCGGGCTACACCTTC.

The chain uses TRBV2 and TRBJ2-4, with TRBD2 identical over 12 bases. Germline CDR1 reads SNHLY; CDR2 reads FYNNEI. This CDR3 contains 16 residues. With 6 bases clipped from V and 0 bases from J, the junction kept 3 bases outside the gene matches. The CDR3 is CASRKGLAGAKNIQYF. CDR3 bases: TGTGCCAGCAGAAAGGGACTAGCGGGAGCCAAAAACATTCAGTACTTC.

The chain recombines TRBV9 with TRBJ2-5; D might be TRBD2 (6 bases). Germline CDR1 reads SGDLS; CDR2 reads YYNGEE. V was shortened by 0 bases and J by 2 bases, with 14 bases between the two germline ends. This CDR3 is 16 amino acids long. CDR3 in DNA: TGTGCCAGCAGCGTAGGGGCTAGCGTATTACAAGAGACCCAGTACTTC. Its translation is CASSVGASVLQETQYF.